This T cell receptor beta chain was observed in a study of T cell responses to AZD1222 COVID-19 vaccine. Study-level points and caveats: White British people made up most donors, females outnumbered males, and clonal diversity was possibly underestimated. Vaccine-related CD4 TCRs covered spike, predominating at 160-218 and 743-854.

Assay: immunoSEQ multiplex PCR; the TCRdb copy retains only in-frame clones and omits some. The repertoire holds 150,000 to 200,000 clones, with around 88% as singletons. As to this clone: Antigen: not known.

V was pared by 9 bases and J by 0 bases, with 11 bases between. This CDR3 contains 14 residues. Germline V gives CDR1 KGHDR, CDR2 SFDVKD. The chain combines TRBV24-1 with TRBJ1-5; no clear D. The clonotype comes from an adult who received the AZD1222 COVID-19 vaccine. Sequencing was performed on peripheral blood, taken 28 days after the second AZD1222 dose. The CDR3 bases are TGTGCCACCGCAGGCGAGGGTAGCAATCAGCCCCAGCATTTT. Protein sequence: CATAGEGSNQPQHF.